The 14 T cell receptor beta chains below all came from one sample that was sequenced in a study of T cells in Graves' hyperthyroidism and ophthalmopathy. The CDR3 regions of TCR beta were amplified from RNA transcripts. Primed by the HTBI set, a first-round RT-PCR was run on the TCR CDR3. Via MiXCR, TCRdb re-called the multiplex PCR reads, giving one row per CDR3 protein. This table has hundreds of thousands of distinct CDR3 sequences, about 14% appearing once. Sequenced sample: blood. These receptors were taken from a woman in her 40s with Graves' ophthalmopathy.

The chain employs TRBV28 and TRBJ2-5; 7 nucleotides match TRBD1. This CDR3 has 16 residues. CDR1 and CDR2 from the germline V gene are MDHEN and SYDVKM. Losses at the gene ends were 4 bases for V and 1 base for J; bases not matched to a gene: 9. CDR3 protein: CASSSGADRIQETQYF. The CDR3 DNA reads TGTGCCAGCAGTTCTGGAGCGGACAGGATCCAAGAGACCCAGTACTTC.

Ten or more counts support this clonotype. The V and J genes are TRBV10-3 and TRBJ2-7, with D possibly called TRBD1 or TRBD2 (6 bases each). CDR3 length: 19 residues. Germline V gene sequence: CDR1 ENHRY, CDR2 SYGVKD. V was cut by 4 bases and J by 3 bases, with 28 bases left in between. The chain's CDR3 is CAISGNREGGFRTLYEQYF. DNA for the CDR3: TGTGCCATCAGTGGGAACCGTGAAGGGGGGTTCAGAACACTCTACGAGCAGTACTTC.

A note on this clonotype: This may stem from a read error, because a much larger clone lies one nucleotide away. The CDR3 bases are TGCAGCGTTGGAATCAGTACGACCGGGGAGCTGTTTTTT. Its translation: CSVGISTTGELFF. The chain links TRBV29-1 to TRBJ2-2; no definite D call. The CDR3 length is 13 residues. CDR1 is SQVTM and CDR2 is ANQGSEA in the germline V gene. The ends were cut back, 4 bases at V and 5 bases at J, with 11 bases in the middle.

This chain links TRBV28 with TRBJ2-5; either TRBD1 or TRBD2 may fit D (5 bases each). V dropped 4 bases and J dropped 9 bases, with 9 bases sitting between them. In germline, CDR1 is MDHEN, CDR2 SYDVKM. The CDR3 runs to 11 residues. The CDR3 region is CASSSLGAQYF. In DNA, the CDR3 is TGTGCCAGCAGTTCGCTGGGGGCCCAGTACTTC.

This clonotype was seen many times. V is TRBV20-1 and J is TRBJ2-2; D remains ambiguous. Germline V gene data show CDR1 as DFQATT and CDR2 as SNEGSKA (reference sequence). Deletions cut 4 bases from V and 0 bases from J, with 6 bases between. The CDR3 runs to 13 residues. This CDR3 is CSAKPSNTGELFF. In nucleotides, the CDR3 is TGCAGTGCTAAACCATCGAACACCGGGGAGCTGTTTTTT.

This clonotype was observed at least ten times. With a much larger clone just one base away, this may be a read error. Here the CDR3 reads CASSLPTYEQYF. CDR3 DNA sequence: TGTGCCAGCAGTTTACCTACCTACGAGCAGTACTTC. This chain uses TRBV28 with TRBJ2-7; the D is unclear. The CDR3 consists of 12 residues. With 2 bases removed from V and 2 bases from J, the gap between germline ends came to 4 bases. Germline assignment: CDR1 MDHEN and CDR2 SYDVKM.

This clonotype was counted a few times. This chain uses TRBV30 with TRBJ2-7; 8 bases are a match to TRBD2. Germline loops: CDR1 GTSNPN, CDR2 SVGIG (reference sequence). CDR3 length equals 14 residues. The V segment lost 2 bases and the J segment 6 bases; nucleotides outside the gene matches: 9. The CDR3 region has the DNA TGTGCCTGGAGTCCCCCGGGACTAGTGGGCGAGCAGTACTTC. Protein sequence: CAWSPPGLVGEQYF.

The rearrangement uses TRBV7-9 and TRBJ1-2; no definite D call. The CDR3 loop spans 15 amino acids. Germline loops: CDR1 SEHNR, CDR2 FQNEAQ (reference sequence). V lost 2 bases and J 3 bases, leaving 13 bases between the germline ends. CDR3 coding DNA: TGTGCCAGCAGCTTATTGGCTGGTAGGGACTATGGCTACACCTTC. Protein: CASSLLAGRDYGYTF.

This clonotype was seen repeatedly, ten times or more. The V and J genes are TRBV12-3 or TRBV12-4 and TRBJ1-1; D is undetermined. V was trimmed by 3 bases and J by 0 bases, leaving 8 bases between them. This CDR3 spans 14 amino acids. The CDR3 sequence is CASSLSALNTEAFF. The CDR3 nucleotides read TGTGCCAGCAGTTTGAGTGCCCTGAACACTGAAGCTTTCTTT.

This clonotype was counted many times. Here the CDR3 DNA reads TGCAGCTCGACTACAGGGGAAGGGAACTATGGCTACACCTTC. Its translation is CSSTTGEGNYGYTF. This chain connects TRBV29-1 to TRBJ1-2, with 7 bases fitting TRBD1. The length of the CDR3 is 14 residues. V shed 8 bases, J shed 2 bases, and the junction held 11 bases outside the gene matches. Per germline, CDR1 SQVTM and CDR2 ANQGSEA.

V gene TRBV19 combines with J gene TRBJ1-1; a weak D match, TRBD1 (5 bases). The CDR3 is 18 residues long. The germline gives CDR1 LNHDA, CDR2 SQIVND (reference sequence). The ends were cut back, 4 bases at V and 0 bases at J, with 21 bases in the middle. CDR3 amino acids: CASSKSPRDGFMNTEAFF. In DNA, the CDR3 is TGTGCCAGTAGTAAGAGCCCCCGGGACGGATTCATGAACACTGAAGCTTTCTTT.

This clonotype was observed a single time. This chain links TRBV6-1 with TRBJ1-1; weak D call: TRBD1 (5 bases). Germline CDR1 is MNHNS and CDR2 is SASEGT. This CDR3 spans 14 amino acids. V lost 7 bases to trimming and J lost 5 bases, with 17 bases between them. CDR3 sequence: CASTPVGGRTEAFF. Written as DNA, the CDR3 is TGTGCCAGCACCCCAGTGGGGGGGAGGACTGAAGCTTTCTTT.

This clonotype was recorded many times. This chain connects TRBV6-1 to TRBJ2-7, with TRBD2 identical over 9 bases. This CDR3 contains 14 residues. V was pared by 7 bases and J by 2 bases, with 6 bases of the junction left unmatched. Germline CDR1 reads MNHNS; CDR2 reads SASEGT. The CDR3 bases are TGTGCCAGCATGGGTAGCGGGAGACCCTACGAGCAGTACTTC. Translation gives CASMGSGRPYEQYF.

In this sample, this clonotype turned up many times. The chain uses TRBV20-1 and TRBJ2-7; 7 bases fit TRBD1. The trim removed 5 bases at V and 7 bases at J, leaving 20 bases unmatched. The germline CDR1 and CDR2 sequences are DFQATT and SNEGSKA (reference sequence). The CDR3 is 16 amino acids. The CDR3 DNA sequence: TGCAGTGCTTTAAACCCAGGGGGATCCAGCACTGGAGAGCAGTACTTC. Its protein product is CSALNPGGSSTGEQYF.